Each of the 25 T cell receptor beta chains below was sequenced from the same sample in a study of T cells in Graves' hyperthyroidism and ophthalmopathy. Amplification targeted TCR beta CDR3 regions from RNA transcripts. Carried out on the TCR CDR3, a first-round RT-PCR used the HTBI primer set. Via MiXCR, TCRdb re-called the multiplex PCR reads, giving one row per CDR3 protein. The table records around 700,000 distinct CDR3 sequences, just over 35% of them present only once. Input material: blood. The receptors derive from a woman between 40 and 55 years old with Graves' hyperthyroidism.

V and J are TRBV10-3 and TRBJ2-7; D ambiguous. Per germline, CDR1 ENHRY and CDR2 SYGVKD. This CDR3 region has 14 residues. V was pared by 11 bases and J by 0 bases, with 17 bases between. The CDR3 spells CASRLVPNSYEQYF. The CDR3 region has the DNA TGTGCCTCCCGCTTAGTGCCGAACTCCTACGAGCAGTACTTC.

This clonotype was seen ten or more times. The chain carries TRBV20-1 and TRBJ2-7; a weak D match, TRBD1 (6 bases). Trimming cost V 1 base and J 0 bases, with 7 bases left between them. There are 13 residues in the CDR3. CDR1 and CDR2 from the germline V gene are DFQATT and SNEGSKA (reference sequence). For the CDR3, the DNA is TGCAGTGCTAGAGCGGACAGCTCCTACGAGCAGTACTTC. Its translation: CSARADSSYEQYF.

In this sample, this clonotype turned up a few times. The chain links TRBV10-3 to TRBJ1-1; D is ambiguous. In germline, CDR1 is ENHRY, CDR2 SYGVKD. The CDR3 is 14 amino acids. V lost 10 bases and J 1 base, leaving 16 bases between the germline ends. CDR3 sequence reads: CASNQGLRNTEAFF. In DNA, the CDR3 is TGTGCCAGCAACCAAGGGCTAAGGAACACTGAAGCTTTCTTT.

This clonotype was seen repeatedly, ten times or more. The chain is built from TRBV13 and TRBJ2-5; 9 nucleotides line up with TRBD2. Germline V gives CDR1 PRHDT, CDR2 FYEKMQ (reference sequence). The CDR3 spans 15 residues. Unmatched junction bases numbered 6, after V lost 3 bases and J lost 4 bases. In nucleotides, the CDR3 is TGTGCCAGCAGCTTTCATTGGCGGGAGGGAGAGACCCAGTACTTC. Translated: CASSFHWREGETQYF. The variable domain in full, with the rest retrieved from reference TRBV13 and TRBJ2-5, is AAGVIQSPRHLIKEKRETATLKCYPIPRHDTVYWYQQGPGQDPQFLISFYEKMQSDKGSIPDRFSAQQFSDYHSELNMSSLELGDSALYFCASSFHWREGETQYFGPGTRLLVL.

V usage is TRBV7-2 and J usage is TRBJ1-4, with TRBD1 identical over 8 bases. The CDR3 is made up of 15 amino acids. The germline V gene has CDR1 SGHTA and CDR2 FQGNSA. Losses at the gene ends were 6 bases for V and 6 bases for J; bases not matched to a gene: 9. The CDR3 reads CASSKQTGVDEKLFF. In DNA form, the CDR3 reads TGTGCCAGCAGTAAACAGACAGGGGTGGATGAAAAACTGTTTTTT.

This clonotype was detected only a few times. This sequence joins TRBV20-1 and TRBJ1-4, with TRBD1 identical over 7 bases. V was pared by 2 bases and J by 5 bases, with 8 bases of the junction left unmatched. The CDR3 has 15 residues. Germline CDR1 DFQATT, CDR2 SNEGSKA (reference sequence). The CDR3 DNA is TGCAGTGCTAGACCCCAGGGGGGGCCAAATGAAAAACTGTTTTTT. Its protein product is CSARPQGGPNEKLFF.

This chain uses TRBV25-1 with TRBJ2-1, with 13 bases identical to TRBD2. CDR1 and CDR2 from the germline V gene are MGHDK and SYGVNS. With V trimmed by 1 base and J by 4 bases, 10 bases remained unmatched. This CDR3 contains 19 residues. DNA for the CDR3: TGTGCCAGCAGTGAATTTGACGCGACTAGCGGGGGGCCGTACAATGAGCAGTTCTTC. Protein product: CASSEFDATSGGPYNEQFF.

This clonotype was observed many times. CDR3 DNA sequence: TGTGCCAGCAGTTTCTCTTCGGTTATATATTTT. Translation gives CASSFSSVIYF. The chain links TRBV12-3 or TRBV12-4 to TRBJ1-3; D call uncertain. Trimming cost V 3 bases and J 13 bases, with 10 bases left between them. This CDR3 is built from 11 residues.

This clonotype has only one observation. The CDR3 ends on some other residue instead of the conserved phenylalanine or tryptophan, so this is likely a read error. This sequence joins TRBV7-9 and TRBJ1-2, with D possibly matching TRBD1 (5 bases). Trimming left V 5 bases short and J 5 bases short, with 15 bases between. CDR3 length: 14 amino acids. In germline, CDR1 is SEHNR, CDR2 FQNEAQ (reference sequence). CDR3 nucleotide sequence: TGTGCCAGCAGCCAAGAAGCAGGGTGGTATGGCTACACCTGC. The encoded protein is CASSQEAGWYGYTC.

The genes are TRBV20-1 and TRBJ2-7; the D is unclear. The CDR3 is made up of 12 amino acids. The germline V gene encodes CDR1 DFQATT and CDR2 SNEGSKA (reference sequence). V gave up 3 bases and J gave up 2 bases, with 8 bases separating them. CDR3 in amino acids: CSASTSAYEQYF. CDR3 DNA: TGCAGTGCTAGTACCAGTGCCTACGAGCAGTACTTC.

This clonotype occurred many times. The chain joins TRBV29-1 to TRBJ2-2, with D unresolved. Trimming pared 0 bases from V and 1 base from J, leaving 9 bases between. CDR1 and CDR2 (germline): SQVTM, ANQGSEA. The CDR3 extends over 15 amino acids. Here the CDR3 reads CSVEEALENTGELFF. In DNA form, the CDR3 reads TGCAGCGTTGAAGAGGCTCTAGAGAACACCGGGGAGCTGTTTTTT.

The chain carries TRBV6-1 and TRBJ1-5; 8 bases are a match to TRBD1. Trimming at V came to 2 bases and at J to 0 bases, leaving 3 bases not matched to a gene. Germline values: CDR1 MNHNS, CDR2 SASEGT. The CDR3 is made up of 16 amino acids. CDR3 amino acids: CASSESGQGSNQPQHF. Here the CDR3 DNA reads TGTGCCAGCAGTGAAAGCGGACAGGGTAGCAATCAGCCCCAGCATTTT.

The chain links TRBV6-5 to TRBJ1-6; no definite D call. This CDR3 region has 13 residues. Germline CDR1 reads MNHEY; CDR2 reads SVGAGI. Trimming took off 9 bases at V and 4 bases at J, with 10 bases between the two ends. The CDR3 loop is CASHRGYNSPLHF. For the CDR3, the DNA is TGTGCCAGTCATAGAGGGTATAATTCACCCCTCCACTTT.

The rearrangement uses TRBV4-3 and TRBJ1-1; TRBD1 might be the D (6 bases). Trimming left V 1 base short and J 5 bases short, with 14 bases between. CDR1 is LGHNA, CDR2 YSLEER, per germline. This CDR3 spans 15 amino acids. This CDR3 reads CASSQGTDKRTEAFF. The CDR3 region has the DNA TGCGCCAGCAGCCAAGGGACAGACAAGCGGACTGAAGCTTTCTTT.

DNA of the CDR3: TGTGCCAGCAGTACGACCCGAAGCGGGGGGAGAAACACCGGGGAGCTGTTTTTT. Protein: CASSTTRSGGRNTGELFF. This chain links TRBV6-6 with TRBJ2-2; the match to TRBD2 covers 9 bases. Germline V gene data show CDR1 as MNHNY and CDR2 as SVGAGI (reference sequence). J was trimmed by 2 bases and V by 5 bases; bases with no gene match: 12. The CDR3 covers 18 residues.

This clonotype occurred a few times. The rearrangement joins TRBV9 to TRBJ1-5; D is ambiguous. Trimming cost V 0 bases and J 6 bases, with 22 bases left between them. From germline, CDR1 is SGDLS and CDR2 YYNGEE. CDR3 size: 18 residues. In DNA form, the CDR3 reads TGTGCCAGCAGCGTAGGTCCATTCCCGGGCCTCGATGGTCAGCCCCAGCATTTT. It yields the protein CASSVGPFPGLDGQPQHF.

The V gene is TRBV10-3, the J gene TRBJ1-1; maybe TRBD1 (5 bases). The CDR3 is made up of 16 amino acids. V was clipped by 4 bases and J by 1 base, with 16 bases between them. Germline CDR1 is ENHRY and CDR2 is SYGVKD. The CDR3 sequence: CAISVSAGSANTEAFF. CDR3 coding DNA: TGTGCCATCAGTGTGTCGGCAGGGAGCGCGAACACTGAAGCTTTCTTT.

V is TRBV5-1 and J is TRBJ2-5, with D hard to call. CDR1 is SGHRS and CDR2 is YFSETQ in the germline V gene. The CDR3 consists of 14 residues. The V end lost 4 bases, the J end lost 2 bases, and 12 bases lay between the germline ends. CDR3 sequence reads: CASSKLASQETQYF. The CDR3 DNA follows: TGCGCCAGCAGCAAGCTGGCCAGTCAAGAGACCCAGTACTTC.

V is TRBV20-1 and J is TRBJ1-1, with D hard to call. V was cut by 6 bases and J by 1 base, with 18 bases left in between. CDR3 size: 15 residues. Germline CDR1 is DFQATT and CDR2 is SNEGSKA (reference sequence). CDR3 loop: CSARRVEDSNTEAFF. The CDR3, as DNA: TGCAGTGCACGGAGGGTGGAGGACTCGAACACTGAAGCTTTCTTT.

The rearrangement joins TRBV7-2 to TRBJ1-2, with a weak D call TRBD1 (5 bases). The CDR3 sequence is 14 residues long. Germline values: CDR1 SGHTA, CDR2 FQGNSA. Trimming removed 8 bases from V and 8 bases from J, with 21 bases in between. The DNA of the CDR3 is TGTGCCAGCGTGCCTTCTGGGGGTCTGGGCGGCTACACCTTC. Translating it yields CASVPSGGLGGYTF.

A remark on this clonotype: A junction boundary mismatches the germline segment, possibly from a read error. V gene TRBV10-3 combines with J gene TRBJ1-2; no firm D call. CDR1 is ENHRY and CDR2 is SYGVKD in the germline V gene. This CDR3 region has 11 residues. The CDR3 loop is CASSERLGYTF. The CDR3 region has the DNA TGTGCCAGCAGTGAAAGGCTCGGCTACACCTTC.

The chain combines TRBV10-3 with TRBJ1-3, with D unclear. Germline CDR1 reads ENHRY; CDR2 reads SYGVKD. CDR3 length equals 12 residues. With 2 bases removed from V and 8 bases from J, the gap between germline ends came to 7 bases. The CDR3 here is CAISERIDTIYF. The CDR3 DNA sequence: TGTGCCATCAGTGAGCGAATAGACACCATATATTTT.

This clonotype was seen only a few times. The genes are TRBV6-1 and TRBJ2-7; D possibly corresponds to TRBD2 (5 bases). CDR3 length equals 13 residues. The ends were cut back, 5 bases at V and 7 bases at J, with 15 bases in the middle. Germline CDR1 MNHNS, CDR2 SASEGT. CDR3 amino acids: CASSSTTPGEQYF. The CDR3 coding sequence is TGTGCCAGCAGTTCGACTACACCGGGGGAGCAGTACTTC.

This chain joins TRBV11-3 and TRBJ1-5; D is ambiguous. Germline CDR1 and CDR2: SGHNT and YENEEA. The CDR3 is 14 residues long. V dropped 5 bases and J dropped 4 bases, with 12 bases sitting between them. The DNA of the CDR3 is TGTGCCAGCAGCCAAAGACCCCTGAATCAGCCCCAGCATTTT. Translated: CASSQRPLNQPQHF.

Worth noting for this clonotype: A much larger clone is a single base away; this may be a read error. The chain is built from TRBV7-9 and TRBJ2-7; 7 bases are a match to TRBD1. Germline loops: CDR1 SEHNR, CDR2 FQNEAQ (reference sequence). J gave up 3 bases and V 7 bases, and 15 bases lay outside the gene matches. The CDR3 is 16 amino acids. CDR3 protein: CASTKGTAPMHYEQYF. The CDR3 DNA follows: TGTGCCAGCACCAAAGGGACAGCGCCTATGCACTACGAGCAGTACTTC.